This T cell receptor (beta chain) appears in the sequencing data of a study of cytomegalovirus exposure and HLA in healthy donors. Study results and limitations: Reportedly, cytomegalovirus status was diagnosed with high sensitivity and specificity. In a later analysis, TCR beta V- and J-gene trimming showed a link to a missense DCLRE1C variant. A cluster of highly shared sequence variants was likely a sequencing artifact. By HLA locus, TCR association rates varied in a later analysis, with DRB1 showing the most and HLA-C the fewest.

PCR used 60 Vbeta primers and 13 Jbeta primers. The data were produced by immunoSEQ multiplex PCR, yet TCRdb's version contains in-frame clones alone and is incomplete. The sample has 85,000 to 130,000 clones; roughly 83% are singletons. Details on this clone: Its antigen remains unknown.

From germline, CDR1 is KGHSH and CDR2 LQKENI. The CDR3 length is 13 residues. Trimming removed 3 bases from V and 12 bases from J, with 14 bases in between. The chain couples TRBV18 to TRBJ1-4; weak D call: TRBD1 (5 bases). This receptor was obtained from a female donor in good health and CMV-seropositive. Sequenced: PBMCs. Here the CDR3 DNA reads TGTGCCAGCTCACCCGTACAACAGGTGGAACTGTTTTTT. Translated, it gives CASSPVQQVELFF.